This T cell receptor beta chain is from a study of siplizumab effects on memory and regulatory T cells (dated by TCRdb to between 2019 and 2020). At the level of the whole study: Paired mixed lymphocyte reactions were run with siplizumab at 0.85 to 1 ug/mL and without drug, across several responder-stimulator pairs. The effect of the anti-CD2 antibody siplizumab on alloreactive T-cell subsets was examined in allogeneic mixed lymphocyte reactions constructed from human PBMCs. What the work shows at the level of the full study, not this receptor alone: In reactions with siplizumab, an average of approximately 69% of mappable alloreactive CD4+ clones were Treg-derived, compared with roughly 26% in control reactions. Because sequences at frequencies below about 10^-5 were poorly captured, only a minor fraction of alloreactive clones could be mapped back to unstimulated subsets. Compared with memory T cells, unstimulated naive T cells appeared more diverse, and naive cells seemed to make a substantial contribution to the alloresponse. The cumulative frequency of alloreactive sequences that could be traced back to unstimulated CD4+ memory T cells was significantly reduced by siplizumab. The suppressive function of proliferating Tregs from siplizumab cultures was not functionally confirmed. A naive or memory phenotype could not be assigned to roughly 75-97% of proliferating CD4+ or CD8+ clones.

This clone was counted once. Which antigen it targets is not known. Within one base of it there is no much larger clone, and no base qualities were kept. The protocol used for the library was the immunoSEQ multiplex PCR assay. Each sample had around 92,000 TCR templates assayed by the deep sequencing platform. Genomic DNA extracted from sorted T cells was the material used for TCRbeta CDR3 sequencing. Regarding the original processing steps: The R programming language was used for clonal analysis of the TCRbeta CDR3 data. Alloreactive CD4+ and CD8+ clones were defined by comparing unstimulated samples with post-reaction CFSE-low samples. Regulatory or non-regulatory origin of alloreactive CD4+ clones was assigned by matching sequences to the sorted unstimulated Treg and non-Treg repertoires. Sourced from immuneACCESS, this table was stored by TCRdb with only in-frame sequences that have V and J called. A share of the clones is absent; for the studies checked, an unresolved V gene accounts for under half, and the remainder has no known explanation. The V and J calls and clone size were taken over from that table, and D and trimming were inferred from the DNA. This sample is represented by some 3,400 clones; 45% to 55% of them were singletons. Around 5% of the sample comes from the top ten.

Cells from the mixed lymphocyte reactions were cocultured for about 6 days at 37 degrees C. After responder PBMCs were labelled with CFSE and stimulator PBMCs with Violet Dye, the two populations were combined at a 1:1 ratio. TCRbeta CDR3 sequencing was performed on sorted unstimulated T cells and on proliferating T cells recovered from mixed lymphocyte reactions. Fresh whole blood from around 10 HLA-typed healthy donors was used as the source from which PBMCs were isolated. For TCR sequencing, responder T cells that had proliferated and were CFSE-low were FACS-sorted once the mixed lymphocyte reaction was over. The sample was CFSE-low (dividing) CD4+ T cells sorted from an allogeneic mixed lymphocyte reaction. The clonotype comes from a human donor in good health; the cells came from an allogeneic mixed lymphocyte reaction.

The nucleotides read TGTGCCAGCAGCGACGGGAAGAGAACCCAGTACTTC. Translated, this is CASSDGKRTQYF. The sequence links TRBV9 to TRBJ2-5; possibly the D gene is TRBD2, per 5 matching bases. CDR3 length: 12 amino acids, cysteine to phenylalanine. Left in the record is the CDR3 DNA by itself, 36 bases read in frame from the first base. CDR1 is given as SGDLS and CDR2 as YYNGEE, both from the germline V gene. The germline ends are 11 bases apart after V is trimmed by 3 bases and J by 8 bases.